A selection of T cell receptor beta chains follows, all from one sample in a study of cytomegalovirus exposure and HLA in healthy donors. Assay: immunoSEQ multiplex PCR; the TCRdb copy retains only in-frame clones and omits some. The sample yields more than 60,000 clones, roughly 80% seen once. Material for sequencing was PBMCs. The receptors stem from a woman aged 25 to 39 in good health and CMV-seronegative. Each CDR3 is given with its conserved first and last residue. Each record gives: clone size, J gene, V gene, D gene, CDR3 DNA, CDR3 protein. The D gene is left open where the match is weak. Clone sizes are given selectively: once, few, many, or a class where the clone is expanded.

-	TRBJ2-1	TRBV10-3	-	TGTGCCATCAGTGAGACAGGGAGTTACAATGAGCAGTTCTTC	CAISETGSYNEQFF
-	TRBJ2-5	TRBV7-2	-	TGTGCCAGCAGCCTAGACAGGTACCAAGAGACCCAGTACTTC	CASSLDRYQETQYF
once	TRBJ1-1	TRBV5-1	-	TGCGCCAGCAGCTTGGGTGGTAGCACTGAAGCTTTCTTT	CASSLGGSTEAFF
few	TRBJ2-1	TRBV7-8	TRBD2	TGTGCCAGCAGCTCTCCGGAGCAGCGGGAGTCCTACAATGAGCAGTTCTTC	CASSSPEQRESYNEQFF
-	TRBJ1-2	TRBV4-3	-	TGCGCCAGCAGCCAAGATCATCGGGGTAACTATGGCTACACCTTC	CASSQDHRGNYGYTF
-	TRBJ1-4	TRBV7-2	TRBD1	TGTGCCAGCAGCACCCCGACAGGGGGCCTAGAAAAACTGTTTTTT	CASSTPTGGLEKLFF
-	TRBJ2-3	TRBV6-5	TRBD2	TGTGCCAGCAGTGCCCTAGCGGGAGGCACAGATACGCAGTATTTT	CASSALAGGTDTQYF
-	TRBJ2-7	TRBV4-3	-	TGCGCCAGCAGCCAAGAAGCCGATTCCTACGAGCAGTACTTC	CASSQEADSYEQYF
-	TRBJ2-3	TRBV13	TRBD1	TGTGCCAGCAGCTCCACATATACGCGGACAGGGCACACAGATACGCAGTATTTT	CASSSTYTRTGHTDTQYF
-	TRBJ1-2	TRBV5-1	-	TGCGCCAGCAGCTTGGAACTCGGAGAAGGCTACACCTTC	CASSLELGEGYTF
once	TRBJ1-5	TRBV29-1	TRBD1	TGCAGCGTTGGACAGGGGGGCAATCAGCCCCAGCATTTT	CSVGQGGNQPQHF
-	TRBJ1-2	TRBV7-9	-	TGTGCCAGCAGCCCCCCCCAGGGTCCGGGTGGCTACACCTTC	CASSPPQGPGGYTF
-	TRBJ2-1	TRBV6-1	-	TGTGCCAGCCGTAGGGCTAGCAGCAACTACAATGAGCAGTTCTTC	CASRRASSNYNEQFF
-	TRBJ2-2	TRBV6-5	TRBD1	TGTGCCAGCAGTCTGGGACAGGGTGCCACCGGGGAGCTGTTTTTT	CASSLGQGATGELFF
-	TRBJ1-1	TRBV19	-	TGTGCCAGTAGCCGCCTAGGGGGTCGGAACACTGAAGCTTTCTTT	CASSRLGGRNTEAFF
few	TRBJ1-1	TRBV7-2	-	TGTGCCAGCAGCTTAGGGTACATGAACACTGAAGCTTTCTTT	CASSLGYMNTEAFF